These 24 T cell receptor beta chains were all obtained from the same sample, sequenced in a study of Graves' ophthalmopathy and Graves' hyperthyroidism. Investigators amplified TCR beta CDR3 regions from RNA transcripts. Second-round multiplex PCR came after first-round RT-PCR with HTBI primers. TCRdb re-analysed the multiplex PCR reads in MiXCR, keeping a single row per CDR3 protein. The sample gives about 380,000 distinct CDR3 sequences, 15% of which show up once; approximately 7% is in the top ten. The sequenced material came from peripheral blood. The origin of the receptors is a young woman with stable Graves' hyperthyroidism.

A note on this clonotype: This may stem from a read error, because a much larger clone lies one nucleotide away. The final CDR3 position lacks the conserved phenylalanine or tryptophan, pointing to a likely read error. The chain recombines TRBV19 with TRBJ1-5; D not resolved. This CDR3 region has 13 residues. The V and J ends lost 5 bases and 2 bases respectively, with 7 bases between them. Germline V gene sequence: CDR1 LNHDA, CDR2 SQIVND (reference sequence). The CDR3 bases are TGTGCCAGTAGTTCCCTAGGCAATCAGCCCCAGCATGTT. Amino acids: CASSSLGNQPQHV.

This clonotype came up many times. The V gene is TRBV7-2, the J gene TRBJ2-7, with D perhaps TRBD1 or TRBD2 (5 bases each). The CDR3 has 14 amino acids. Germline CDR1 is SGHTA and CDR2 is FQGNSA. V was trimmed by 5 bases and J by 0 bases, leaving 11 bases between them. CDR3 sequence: CASSERDRSYEQYF. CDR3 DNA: TGTGCCAGCAGCGAAAGGGACCGCTCCTACGAGCAGTACTTC.

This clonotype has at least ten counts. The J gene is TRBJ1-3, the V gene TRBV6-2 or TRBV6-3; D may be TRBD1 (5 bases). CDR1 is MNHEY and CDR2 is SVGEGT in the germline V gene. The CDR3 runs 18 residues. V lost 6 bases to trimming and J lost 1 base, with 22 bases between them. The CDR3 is CASSPRGTDLGSGNTIYF. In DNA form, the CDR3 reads TGTGCCAGCAGCCCCCGGGGGACCGACCTGGGGTCTGGAAACACCATATATTTT.

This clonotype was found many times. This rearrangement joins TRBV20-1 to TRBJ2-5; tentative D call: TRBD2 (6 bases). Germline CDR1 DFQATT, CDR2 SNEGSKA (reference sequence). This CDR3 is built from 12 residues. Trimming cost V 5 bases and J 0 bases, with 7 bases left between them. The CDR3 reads CSASGDQETQYF. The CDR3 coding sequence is TGCAGTGCTTCGGGAGACCAAGAGACCCAGTACTTC.

The CDR3 protein is CASSYSKDTVNTEAFF. CDR3 DNA: TGTGCCAGCAGTTACTCGAAGGACACTGTGAACACTGAAGCTTTCTTT. The V call is TRBV6-5, the J call TRBJ1-1, with a tentative D call TRBD1 (5 bases). The CDR3 extends over 16 amino acids. V lost 0 bases and J 0 bases, leaving 11 bases between the germline ends. Germline V CDR1 and CDR2: MNHEY, SVGAGI.

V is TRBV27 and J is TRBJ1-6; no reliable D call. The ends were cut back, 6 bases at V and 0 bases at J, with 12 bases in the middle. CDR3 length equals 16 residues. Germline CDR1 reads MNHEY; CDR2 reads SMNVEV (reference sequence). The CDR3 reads CASSPEVSSYNSPLHF. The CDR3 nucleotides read TGTGCCAGCAGCCCCGAAGTGAGCTCCTATAATTCACCCCTCCACTTT.

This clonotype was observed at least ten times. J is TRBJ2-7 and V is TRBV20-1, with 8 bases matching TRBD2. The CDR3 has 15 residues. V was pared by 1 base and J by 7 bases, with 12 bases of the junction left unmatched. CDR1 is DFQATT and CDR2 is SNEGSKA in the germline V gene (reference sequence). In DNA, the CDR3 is TGCAGTGCTAGAGTTATAGCGGGGACGGCTCGGGAGCAGTACTTC. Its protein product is CSARVIAGTAREQYF.

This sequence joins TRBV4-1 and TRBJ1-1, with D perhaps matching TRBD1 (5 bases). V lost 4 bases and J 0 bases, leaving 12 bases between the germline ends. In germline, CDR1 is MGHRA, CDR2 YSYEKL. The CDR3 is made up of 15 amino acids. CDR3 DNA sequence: TGCGCCAGCAGCCCCCCTGGAGGGGTGAACACTGAAGCTTTCTTT. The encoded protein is CASSPPGGVNTEAFF.

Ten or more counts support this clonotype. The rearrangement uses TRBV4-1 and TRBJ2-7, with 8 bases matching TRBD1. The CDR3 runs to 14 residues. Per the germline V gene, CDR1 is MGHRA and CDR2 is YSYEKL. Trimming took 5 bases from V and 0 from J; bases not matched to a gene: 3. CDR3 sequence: CASSAQGASYEQYF. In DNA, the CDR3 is TGCGCCAGCAGCGCTCAGGGGGCCTCCTACGAGCAGTACTTC.

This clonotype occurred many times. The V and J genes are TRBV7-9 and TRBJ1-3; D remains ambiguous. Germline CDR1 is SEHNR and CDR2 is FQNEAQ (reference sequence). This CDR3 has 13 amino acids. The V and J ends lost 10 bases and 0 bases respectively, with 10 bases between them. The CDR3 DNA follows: TGTGCCACGCCCCGAGACTCTGGAAACACCATATATTTT. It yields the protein CATPRDSGNTIYF.

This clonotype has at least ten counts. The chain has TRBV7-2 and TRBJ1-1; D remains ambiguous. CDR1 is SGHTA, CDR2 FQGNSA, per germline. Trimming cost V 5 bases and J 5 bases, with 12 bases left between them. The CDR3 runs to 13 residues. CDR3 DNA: TGTGCCAGCAGCGTCCACAGTGATACTGAAGCTTTCTTT. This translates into CASSVHSDTEAFF.

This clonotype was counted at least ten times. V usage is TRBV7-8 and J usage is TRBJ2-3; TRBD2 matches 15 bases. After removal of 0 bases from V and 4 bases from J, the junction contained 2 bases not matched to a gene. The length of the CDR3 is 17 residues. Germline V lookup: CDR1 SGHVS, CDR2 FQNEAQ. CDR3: CASSLARTSGGADTQYF. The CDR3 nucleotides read TGTGCCAGCAGCTTAGCTCGGACTAGCGGGGGGGCAGATACGCAGTATTTT. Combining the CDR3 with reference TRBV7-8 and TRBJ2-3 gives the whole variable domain GAGVSQSPRYKVAKRGQDVALRCDPISGHVSLFWYQQALGQGPEFLTYFQNEAQLDKSGLPSDRFFAERPEGSVSTLKIQRTQQEDSAVYLCASSLARTSGGADTQYFGPGTRLTVL.

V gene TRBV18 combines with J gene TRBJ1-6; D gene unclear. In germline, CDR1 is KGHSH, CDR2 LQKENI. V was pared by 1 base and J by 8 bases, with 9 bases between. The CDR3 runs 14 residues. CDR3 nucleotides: TGTGCCAGCTCACCACGAGGCAGCGATTCACCCCTCCACTTT. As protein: CASSPRGSDSPLHF.

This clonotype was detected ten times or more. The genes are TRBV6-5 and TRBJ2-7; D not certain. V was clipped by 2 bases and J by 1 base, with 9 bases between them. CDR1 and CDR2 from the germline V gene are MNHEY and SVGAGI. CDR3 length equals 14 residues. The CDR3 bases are TGTGCCAGCAGTTACGACGGAGAATCCTACGAGCAGTACTTC. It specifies CASSYDGESYEQYF.

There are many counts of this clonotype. CDR3 bases: TGCAGCGTTGTACAGGACGGAGGAAACACCATATATTTT. Its protein is CSVVQDGGNTIYF. V usage is TRBV29-1 and J usage is TRBJ1-3; D is possibly TRBD1 (5 bases). V lost 4 bases to trimming and J lost 4 bases, with 11 bases between them. The CDR3 extends over 13 amino acids. CDR1 and CDR2 (germline): SQVTM, ANQGSEA.

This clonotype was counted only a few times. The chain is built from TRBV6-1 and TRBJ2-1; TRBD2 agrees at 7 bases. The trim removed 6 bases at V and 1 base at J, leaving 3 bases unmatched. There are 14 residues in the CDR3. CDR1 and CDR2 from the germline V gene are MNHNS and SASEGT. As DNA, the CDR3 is TGTGCCAGCAGCACCGGGGGGTCCTACAATGAGCAGTTCTTC. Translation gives CASSTGGSYNEQFF.

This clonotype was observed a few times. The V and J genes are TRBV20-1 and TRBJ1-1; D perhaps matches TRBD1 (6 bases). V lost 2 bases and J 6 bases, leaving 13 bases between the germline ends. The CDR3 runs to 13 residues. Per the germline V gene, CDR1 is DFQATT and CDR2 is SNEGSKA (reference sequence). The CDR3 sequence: CSARWPGVPEAFF. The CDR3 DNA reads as TGCAGTGCTAGATGGCCAGGGGTACCTGAAGCTTTCTTT.

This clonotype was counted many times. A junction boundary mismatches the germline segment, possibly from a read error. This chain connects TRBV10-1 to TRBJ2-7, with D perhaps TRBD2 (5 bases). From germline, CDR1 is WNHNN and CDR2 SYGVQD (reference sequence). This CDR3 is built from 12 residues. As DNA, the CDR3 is TGTGCCAGCGGCGGCACCGGCTACGAGCAGTACTTC. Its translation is CASGGTGYEQYF.

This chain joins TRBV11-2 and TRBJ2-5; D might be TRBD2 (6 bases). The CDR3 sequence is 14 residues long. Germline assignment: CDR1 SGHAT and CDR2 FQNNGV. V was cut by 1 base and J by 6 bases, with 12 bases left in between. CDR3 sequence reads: CASSLGDGLQTQYF. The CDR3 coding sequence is TGTGCCAGCAGCTTAGGGGACGGACTACAGACCCAGTACTTC.

The CDR3 DNA reads as TGTGCCAGCAGCCCACCCGACAGGGGCAGGGAGCTGTTTTTT. This sequence encodes CASSPPDRGRELFF. V usage is TRBV4-2 and J usage is TRBJ2-2; 8 bases are a match to TRBD1. Germline V gives CDR1 LGHNA, CDR2 YNFKEQ. The trim removed 4 bases at V and 9 bases at J, leaving 7 bases unmatched. CDR3 length: 14 residues.

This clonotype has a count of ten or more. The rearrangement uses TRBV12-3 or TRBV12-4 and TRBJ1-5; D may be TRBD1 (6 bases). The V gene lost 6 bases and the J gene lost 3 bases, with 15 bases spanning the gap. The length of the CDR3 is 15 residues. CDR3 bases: TGTGCCAGCAGCCGGGACACCCAATTCAATCAGCCCCAGCATTTT. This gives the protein CASSRDTQFNQPQHF.

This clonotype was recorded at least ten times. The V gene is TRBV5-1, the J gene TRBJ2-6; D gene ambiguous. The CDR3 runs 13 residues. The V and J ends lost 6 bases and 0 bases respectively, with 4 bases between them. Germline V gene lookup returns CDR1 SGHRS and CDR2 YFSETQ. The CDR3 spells CASKTSGANVLTF. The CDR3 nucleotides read TGCGCCAGCAAGACCTCTGGGGCCAACGTCCTGACTTTC.

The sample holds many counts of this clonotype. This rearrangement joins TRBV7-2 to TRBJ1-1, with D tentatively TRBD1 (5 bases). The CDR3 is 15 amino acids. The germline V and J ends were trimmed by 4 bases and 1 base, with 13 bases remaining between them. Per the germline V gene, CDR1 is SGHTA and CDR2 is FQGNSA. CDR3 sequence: CASSYINGGNTEAFF. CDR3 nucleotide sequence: TGTGCCAGCAGCTACATCAACGGGGGGAACACTGAAGCTTTCTTT. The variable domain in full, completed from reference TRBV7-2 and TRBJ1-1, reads GAGVSQSPSNKVTEKGKDVELRCDPISGHTALYWYRQSLGQGLEFLIYFQGNSAPDKSGLPSDRFSAERTGGSVSTLTIQRTQQEDSAVYLCASSYINGGNTEAFFGQGTRLTVV.

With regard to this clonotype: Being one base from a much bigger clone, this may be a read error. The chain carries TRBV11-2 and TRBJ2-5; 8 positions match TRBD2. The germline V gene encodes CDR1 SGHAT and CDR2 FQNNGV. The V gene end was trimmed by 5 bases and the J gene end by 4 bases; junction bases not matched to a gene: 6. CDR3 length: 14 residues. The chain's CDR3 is CASSLNSGAETQYF. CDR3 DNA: TGTGCCAGCAGCCTGAATAGCGGGGCAGAGACCCAGTACTTC.